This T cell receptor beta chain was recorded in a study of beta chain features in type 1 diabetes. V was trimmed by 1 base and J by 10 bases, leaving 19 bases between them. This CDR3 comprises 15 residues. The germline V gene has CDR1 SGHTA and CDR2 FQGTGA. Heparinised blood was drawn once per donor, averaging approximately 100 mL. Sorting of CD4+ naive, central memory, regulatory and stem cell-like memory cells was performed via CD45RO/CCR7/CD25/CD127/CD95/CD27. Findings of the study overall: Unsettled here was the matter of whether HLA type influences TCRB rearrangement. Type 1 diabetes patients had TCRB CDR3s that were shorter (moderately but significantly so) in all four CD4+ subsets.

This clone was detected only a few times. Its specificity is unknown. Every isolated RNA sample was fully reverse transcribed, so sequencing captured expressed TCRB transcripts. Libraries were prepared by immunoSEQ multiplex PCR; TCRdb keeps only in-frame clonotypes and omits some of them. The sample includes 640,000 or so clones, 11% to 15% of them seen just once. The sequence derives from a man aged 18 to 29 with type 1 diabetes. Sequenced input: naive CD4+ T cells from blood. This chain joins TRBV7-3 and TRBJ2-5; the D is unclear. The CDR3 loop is CASSLSRAADLGQYF. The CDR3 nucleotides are TGTGCCAGCAGCTTAAGTAGGGCCGCAGACCTCGGCCAGTACTTC.